These 27 T cell receptor beta chains were sequenced from one sample in a study of blood T cell repertoires in COVID-19. Clones were read by immunoSEQ multiplex PCR, and TCRdb kept only the in-frame ones, dropping some. The profile shows under 250,000 clones, 83% of them singletons. Sequencing used peripheral blood. The receptors were gathered from a woman aged 40 to 55 with active or convalescent COVID-19.

The J gene is TRBJ2-7, the V gene TRBV6-5; D unresolved. CDR1 is MNHEY and CDR2 is SVGAGI in the germline V gene. V dropped 2 bases and J dropped 1 base, with 9 bases sitting between them. This CDR3 has 14 residues. In nucleotides, the CDR3 is TGTGCCAGCAGTTACAACAGCCCATCCTACGAGCAGTACTTC. Its translation is CASSYNSPSYEQYF.

The chain has TRBV10-2 and TRBJ2-1; 7 positions match TRBD2. V lost 2 bases, J lost 8 bases, and 3 bases stayed unmatched. The CDR3 has 13 amino acids. Per the germline V gene, CDR1 is WSHSY and CDR2 is SAAADI. CDR3 sequence (DNA): TGCGCCAGCAGTGAGGCTGGGGGGGATGAGCAGTTCTTC. Protein product: CASSEAGGDEQFF.

This clone has a single count. This chain joins TRBV7-9 and TRBJ2-7; the match to TRBD1 covers 8 bases. The junction had 9 bases not matched to a gene; V was cut back by 5 bases and J by 3 bases. Germline V CDR1 and CDR2: SEHNR, FQNEAQ (reference sequence). The CDR3 spans 15 residues. The CDR3 DNA reads as TGTGCCAGCAGCACGGCACCGGGACAGGTCTACGAGCAGTACTTC. Its protein product is CASSTAPGQVYEQYF.

This clone was counted once. The rearrangement uses TRBV6-5 and TRBJ2-7, with TRBD2 matching over 7 bases. The CDR3 is 15 residues long. J was trimmed by 7 bases and V by 0 bases; bases with no gene match: 9. Germline V gene lookup returns CDR1 MNHEY and CDR2 SVGAGI. The CDR3 coding sequence is TGTGCCAGCAGTTACTCGTACCAATTCGGGGGGGAGCAGTACTTC. Its translation: CASSYSYQFGGEQYF.

The chain uses TRBV4-3 and TRBJ1-5; possibly TRBD1 for D (6 bases). CDR1 and CDR2 from the germline V gene are LGHNA and YSLEER. The CDR3 is made up of 15 amino acids. The V end lost 4 bases, the J end lost 2 bases, and 12 bases lay between the germline ends. CDR3 loop: CASSRYRVRNQPQHF. Here the CDR3 DNA reads TGCGCCAGCAGCCGGTACAGGGTACGCAATCAGCCCCAGCATTTT.

The V gene is TRBV6-5, the J gene TRBJ2-5; D uncertain. The germline V gene has CDR1 MNHEY and CDR2 SVGAGI. The V end was cut by 4 bases, the J end by 4 bases, with 10 bases between. The CDR3 is 13 amino acids. CDR3 bases: TGTGCCAGCAGTTCCGGCCGGGTAGAGACCCAGTACTTC. As protein: CASSSGRVETQYF.

This clone was observed a handful of times. The chain carries TRBV30 and TRBJ1-5; 9 bases map to TRBD1. Germline CDR1 reads GTSNPN; CDR2 reads SVGIG (reference sequence). The CDR3 covers 13 residues. V lost 3 bases and J lost 7; bases outside the gene matches: 4. The CDR3 spells CAWRGQGNQPQHF. DNA for the CDR3: TGTGCCTGGAGGGGACAGGGAAACCAGCCCCAGCATTTT. Based on the CDR3 plus reference TRBV30 and TRBJ1-5, the full variable domain is SQTIHQWPATLVQPVGSPLSLECTVEGTSNPNLYWYRQAAGRGLQLLFYSVGIGQISSEVPQNLSASRPQDRQFILSSKKLLLSDSGFYLCAWRGQGNQPQHFGDGTRLSIL.

The chain employs TRBV5-6 and TRBJ1-2; TRBD1 might be the D (6 bases). The germline V and J ends were trimmed by 1 base and 8 bases, with 12 bases remaining between them. This CDR3 has 13 residues. The V gene's germline CDR1 is SGHDT and CDR2 YYEEEE. This chain's CDR3 is CASSLRQGSGYTF. CDR3 in DNA: TGTGCCAGCAGCTTGAGGCAGGGGAGCGGCTACACCTTC. The full variable domain, its missing parts supplied by reference TRBV5-6 and TRBJ1-2, is DAGVTQSPTHLIKTRGQQVTLRCSPKSGHDTVSWYQQALGQGPQFIFQYYEEEERQRGNFPDRFSGHQFPNYSSELNVNALLLGDSALYLCASSLRQGSGYTFGSGTRLTVV.

This chain uses TRBV6-5 with TRBJ1-2; 8 bases are a match to TRBD1. J gave up 6 bases and V 4 bases, and 10 bases lay outside the gene matches. This CDR3 has 15 amino acids. Germline CDR1 is MNHEY and CDR2 is SVGAGI. The CDR3 DNA reads TGTGCCAGCAGTTGGGGGAGCAGGGGGCAGGATGGCTACACCTTC. This codes for CASSWGSRGQDGYTF.

V gene TRBV6-2 or TRBV6-3 combines with J gene TRBJ2-3, with 9 bases identical to TRBD2. The CDR3 extends over 16 amino acids. V shed 5 bases and J 2 bases; nucleotides not matched to a gene: 8. Per germline, CDR1 MNHEY and CDR2 SVGEGT. This CDR3 is CASSPRLAEPTDTQYF. As DNA, the CDR3 is TGTGCCAGCAGTCCGAGACTAGCGGAACCCACAGATACGCAGTATTTT.

The V and J genes are TRBV21-1 and TRBJ1-3; the D segment call TRBD1 is taken from the table without a DNA check. TRBV21-1 is shown as a pseudogene. The CDR3 is 14 amino acids. The CDR3 reads CASSKGHSGNTIYF. CDR3 nucleotide sequence: TGTGCCAGCAGCAAAGGACACTCTGGAAACACCATATATTTT.

The gene calls are TRBV28 and TRBJ1-2; a possible D gene is TRBD1 (6 bases). Germline loops: CDR1 MDHEN, CDR2 SYDVKM. Between the trimmed V and J ends, which lost 5 bases and 4 bases, there was a span of 17 bases. The CDR3 is 15 residues long. The CDR3 nucleotides are TGTGCCAGCAGTCTTATCCGGGACATTCTCTATGGCTACACCTTC. Translated, it gives CASSLIRDILYGYTF.

The rearrangement links TRBV4-2 to TRBJ2-2; 7 bases map to TRBD2. The length of the CDR3 is 17 residues. V was pared by 0 bases and J by 4 bases, with 8 bases of the junction left unmatched. CDR1 is LGHNA, CDR2 YNFKEQ, per germline. The CDR3 region has the DNA TGTGCCAGCAGCCAAGATGGAGCGGGGTTGGGCACCGGGGAGCTGTTTTTT. Translated, it gives CASSQDGAGLGTGELFF.

This clone occurred a few times. The rearrangement uses TRBV29-1 and TRBJ1-2; D might be TRBD1 (6 bases). This CDR3 has 13 residues. The V end lost 8 bases, the J end lost 6 bases, and 19 bases lay between the germline ends. Germline V gene data show CDR1 as SQVTM and CDR2 as ANQGSEA. The CDR3 region has the DNA TGCAGCACGAACCAACCAGGGGCCAATGGCTACACCTTC. Its translation: CSTNQPGANGYTF.

This chain connects TRBV27 to TRBJ2-7; possible D gene TRBD2, 5 bases. This CDR3 is 11 amino acids long. CDR1 is MNHEY and CDR2 is SMNVEV in the germline V gene (reference sequence). Trimming took 8 bases from V and 1 from J, leaving 6 bases between them. CDR3 nucleotides: TGTGCCAGCGGGAGATCCTACGAGCAGTACTTC. Residues: CASGRSYEQYF.

The chain combines TRBV19 with TRBJ2-7; 9 bases match TRBD1. The CDR3 has 16 amino acids. Germline CDR1 reads LNHDA; CDR2 reads SQIVND (reference sequence). The V segment lost 1 base and the J segment 0 bases; nucleotides outside the gene matches: 4. This chain's CDR3 is CASSIGGTGSSYEQYF. The CDR3 DNA follows: TGTGCCAGTAGTATAGGAGGGACAGGGTCCTCCTACGAGCAGTACTTC.

The V call is TRBV7-6, the J call TRBJ2-5; 11 nucleotides match TRBD2. Germline values: CDR1 SGHVS, CDR2 FNYEAQ. The trim removed 0 bases at V and 5 bases at J, leaving 8 bases unmatched. CDR3 length: 17 residues. The CDR3: CASSLALAGGPGETQYF. The CDR3 DNA reads TGTGCCAGCAGCTTAGCGTTAGCGGGGGGGCCAGGGGAGACCCAGTACTTC. The whole variable domain, filled in from reference TRBV7-6 and TRBJ2-5, reads GAGVSQSPRYKVTKRGQDVALRCDPISGHVSLYWYRQALGQGPEFLTYFNYEAQQDKSGLPNDRFSAERPEGSISTLTIQRTEQRDSAMYRCASSLALAGGPGETQYFGPGTRLLVL.

The genes are TRBV25-1 and TRBJ2-1, with 7 nucleotides matching TRBD1. Trimming took 2 bases from V and 2 from J; bases not matched to a gene: 3. The length of the CDR3 is 15 residues. The germline CDR1 and CDR2 sequences are MGHDK and SYGVNS. The CDR3 loop is CASSEPGTAYNEQFF. CDR3 nucleotides: TGTGCCAGCAGTGAACCCGGGACAGCCTACAATGAGCAGTTCTTC.

This chain joins TRBV30 and TRBJ2-5; 9 nucleotides align to TRBD1. The CDR3 is 15 residues long. J lost 5 bases, V lost 2 bases, and 9 bases had no gene match. From germline, CDR1 is GTSNPN and CDR2 SVGIG (reference sequence). In DNA, the CDR3 is TGTGCCTGGAGTTCCGGACAGGGGTTCGGCGAGACCCAGTACTTC. Translating it yields CAWSSGQGFGETQYF.

Here the CDR3 DNA reads TGTGCCAGCAGTGAACTTGGGGTCGGGAGCTCCTACAATGAGCAGTTCTTC. Translation gives CASSELGVGSSYNEQFF. V gene TRBV6-1 combines with J gene TRBJ2-1, with D maybe TRBD2 (6 bases). Trimming cost V 2 bases and J 0 bases, with 14 bases left between them. CDR3 length: 17 amino acids. CDR1 is MNHNS and CDR2 is SASEGT in the germline V gene.

V gene TRBV19 combines with J gene TRBJ2-1; possible D gene TRBD2, 6 bases. Trimming cost V 5 bases and J 0 bases, with 26 bases left between them. Germline lookup yields CDR1 LNHDA and CDR2 SQIVND (reference sequence). The CDR3 extends over 20 amino acids. The chain's CDR3 is CASSRLSGRGAPPSYNEQFF. The CDR3 nucleotides read TGTGCCAGTAGTCGATTATCGGGGCGCGGGGCCCCCCCCTCCTACAATGAGCAGTTCTTC.

V gene TRBV19 combines with J gene TRBJ1-2; possible D gene TRBD1, 6 bases. This CDR3 is 14 amino acids long. Germline lookup yields CDR1 LNHDA and CDR2 SQIVND (reference sequence). V was trimmed by 7 bases and J by 5 bases, leaving 17 bases between them. The CDR3 loop is CASTNSGDLYGYTF. The CDR3 nucleotides are TGTGCCAGTACCAACTCAGGGGACCTATATGGCTACACCTTC.

This chain uses TRBV10-2 with TRBJ1-2; no firm D call. The CDR3 loop spans 15 amino acids. Germline V gene sequence: CDR1 WSHSY, CDR2 SAAADI. V lost 0 bases to trimming and J lost 6 bases, with 14 bases between them. The CDR3, as DNA: TGCGCCAGCAGTGAGTCGTCAAGTCAGAGGAATGGCTACACCTTC. This codes for CASSESSSQRNGYTF.

This sequence joins TRBV29-1 and TRBJ2-4; the D gene is possibly TRBD2 (5 bases). V was cut by 2 bases and J by 8 bases, with 13 bases left in between. The germline V gene encodes CDR1 SQVTM and CDR2 ANQGSEA. The CDR3 sequence is 13 residues long. CDR3 coding DNA: TGCAGCGTTGAAAGTCGGGGAAGGGACATTCAGTACTTC. Residues: CSVESRGRDIQYF.

J is TRBJ2-5 and V is TRBV11-3, with D possibly matching TRBD2 (5 bases). Trimming removed 3 bases from V and 5 bases from J, with 22 bases in between. The CDR3 consists of 17 residues. Germline assignment: CDR1 SGHNT and CDR2 YENEEA. The CDR3 DNA sequence: TGTGCCAGCAGCTTTACCCTCCTCCGGGGTTATGAGGAGACCCAGTACTTC. This translates into CASSFTLLRGYEETQYF.

The genes are TRBV19 and TRBJ1-5; maybe TRBD1 (6 bases). The length of the CDR3 is 16 residues. In germline, CDR1 is LNHDA, CDR2 SQIVND (reference sequence). The germline V and J ends were trimmed by 8 bases and 1 base, with 18 bases remaining between them. Here the CDR3 reads CASGKQGGSSNQPQHF. CDR3 nucleotide sequence: TGTGCCAGTGGAAAACAGGGAGGGTCAAGCAATCAGCCCCAGCATTTT.

The V call is TRBV25-1, the J call TRBJ2-2, with 9 nucleotides matching TRBD1. Germline V gives CDR1 MGHDK, CDR2 SYGVNS. This CDR3 has 17 amino acids. The V segment lost 3 bases and the J segment 4 bases; nucleotides outside the gene matches: 9. Written as DNA, the CDR3 is TGTGCCAGCAGTGATCCAAGGACAGGGGACATCACCGGGGAGCTGTTTTTT. Translated: CASSDPRTGDITGELFF.